This T cell receptor (beta chain) is from a study of CD8+ T cells in alopecia areata. As part of sample collection, lesional scalp punch biopsies and peripheral blood were taken from alopecia areata patients. Regarding the study as a whole: For lesional scalp, especially alopecia totalis/universalis, clonality was higher than in normal scalp.

Reverse transcribed after extraction, RNA yielded cDNA as the sequencing template. Only in-frame clones appear in the TCRdb table, and some are missing; sequencing was by immunoSEQ multiplex PCR. The data show 65,000 to 90,000 clones, around 54% seen once. A word on this clone: Its antigen is as yet unknown.

The CDR3 is 17 amino acids. After removal of 11 bases from V and 0 bases from J, the junction contained 17 bases not matched to a gene. This clonotype was obtained from a human donor with alopecia areata. Source material: NKG2D-high CD8+ T cells sorted from blood. The chain links TRBV23-1 to TRBJ2-7, with 9 bases aligning to TRBD1. TRBV23-1 belongs to the ORF category, with a function that is uncertain. The chain's CDR3 is CAHCVGTGTPHSYEQYF. CDR3 DNA sequence: TGCGCCCACTGCGTGGGGACAGGGACCCCACACTCCTACGAGCAGTACTTC.